This entry concerns a single TCR beta chain. Antigen specificity is unknown. This CDR3 spans 14 amino acids. The V end was cut by 6 bases, the J end by 3 bases, with 12 bases between. The germline gives CDR1 SNHLY, CDR2 FYNNEI. Data came from immunoSEQ multiplex PCR; TCRdb stores just in-frame clones and leaves some out. The sample carries tens of thousands of clones, approximately 88% recorded once. This entry is derived from a study of graft-versus-host responses after intestinal transplantation. On the study more broadly: Grafts were multivisceral, liver-intestinal, or isolated intestinal. Anti-thymocyte globulin served as induction for all recipients, who then took tacrolimus and steroids for 3 to 4 years. The study, taken as a whole, reports: Researchers found GvH clones in recipient marrow, and some showed up first in ileum or blood.

The sequence derives from a human donor who received an intestinal transplant. This material consisted of unstimulated CD4+ T cells sorted from spleen or lymph node cells, taken before intestinal transplant. The chain recombines TRBV2 with TRBJ1-3; tentatively, D is TRBD1 (5 bases). This CDR3 is CASRVGDFGNTIYF. CDR3 in DNA: TGTGCCAGCAGGGTTGGGGACTTTGGAAACACCATATATTTT.